Below, one T cell receptor (beta chain) is given with its context. Its antigen is currently unknown. The data were taken from a study of cytotoxic CD8 clonotypes in ibrutinib-treated CLL. As for the study in general: The patients, under twelve relapsed/refractory and fewer than 16 treatment-naive, included about 18 who were IGHV unmutated. Once treatment had gone on for a median of 12 months, range 6 to 36, response samples were drawn.

Findings and caveats of the study: Public clonotypes, rarely seen, contracted or held steady on treatment. Progressing patients had sampling times that differed from those of sustained-remission patients.

Sequencing used immunoSEQ multiplex PCR; TCRdb keeps in-frame clones, though not all of them. The profile covers more than 70,000 clones, with about four fifths appearing a single time and approximately 4.4% taken by the ten largest. Germline V CDR1 and CDR2: SGHDT, YYEEEE. There are 13 residues in the CDR3. Trimming cost V 0 bases and J 5 bases, with 8 bases left between them. The sequenced sample was PBMCs, obtained after 12 months of ibrutinib treatment. The receptor was derived from a human donor with chronic lymphocytic leukemia. The V gene is TRBV5-6, the J gene TRBJ1-2; no reliable D call. CDR3 sequence: CASSLGGGYGYTF. CDR3 DNA: TGTGCCAGCAGCTTGGGGGGTGGATATGGCTACACCTTC.